This entry describes one T cell receptor beta chain. This specimen comes from a study of blood T cells in healthy people across ages. A sample-barcoded 5' primer and a J-beta primer mix were used in a second PCR of roughly 6 to 11 cycles. TCRdb reanalysed the 5' RACE reads using MiXCR and keeps one entry per CDR3 protein. The data show fewer than 950,000 distinct CDR3 sequences, 30% to 45% seen once. The CDR3 length is 14 residues. Germline CDR1 SGHRS, CDR2 YFSETQ. The chain combines TRBV5-1 with TRBJ2-4, with a possible D match to TRBD2 (6 bases). The last part of the DNA fits TRBJ2-7 better; the J call may be wrong. The sequenced sample was blood. The TCR was taken from a man younger than 35 in good health. CDR3 protein: CASSLGGVENEQYF. In DNA, the CDR3 is TGCGCCAGCAGCTTAGGAGGGGTGGAGAACGAGCAGTACTTC.